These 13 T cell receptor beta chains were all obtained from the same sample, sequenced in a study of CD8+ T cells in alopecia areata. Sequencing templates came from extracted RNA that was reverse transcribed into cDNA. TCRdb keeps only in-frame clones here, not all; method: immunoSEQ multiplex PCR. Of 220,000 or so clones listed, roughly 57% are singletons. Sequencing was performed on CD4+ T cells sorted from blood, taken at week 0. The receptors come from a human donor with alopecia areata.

The CDR3 is CASSRDLVDTQYF. The CDR3 DNA follows: TGTGCCAGCAGCCGGGACCTCGTGGATACGCAGTATTTT. V gene TRBV7-9 combines with J gene TRBJ2-3; D may correspond to TRBD1 or TRBD2 (5 bases each). The ends were cut back, 5 bases at V and 6 bases at J, with 12 bases in the middle. There are 13 residues in the CDR3. The germline V gene encodes CDR1 SEHNR and CDR2 FQNEAQ (reference sequence). The full variable domain, completed using reference TRBV7-9 and TRBJ2-3, is DTGVSQNPRHKITKRGQNVTFRCDPISEHNRLYWYRQTLGQGPEFLTYFQNEAQLEKSRLLSDRFSAERPKGSFSTLEIQRTEQGDSAMYLCASSRDLVDTQYFGPGTRLTVL.

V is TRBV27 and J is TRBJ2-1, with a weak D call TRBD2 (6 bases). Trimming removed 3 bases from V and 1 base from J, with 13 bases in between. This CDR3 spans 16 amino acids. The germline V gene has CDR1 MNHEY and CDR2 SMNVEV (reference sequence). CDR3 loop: CASSFPPAGSYNEQFF. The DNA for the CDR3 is TGTGCCAGCAGTTTCCCCCCAGCGGGTTCCTACAATGAGCAGTTCTTC.

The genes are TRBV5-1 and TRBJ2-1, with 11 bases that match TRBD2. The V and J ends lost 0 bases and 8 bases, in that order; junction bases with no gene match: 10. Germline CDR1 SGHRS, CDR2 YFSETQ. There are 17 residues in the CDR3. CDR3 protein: CASSLGSTSGGIYEQFF. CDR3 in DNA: TGCGCCAGCAGCTTGGGTTCTACTAGCGGGGGTATCTATGAGCAGTTCTTC.

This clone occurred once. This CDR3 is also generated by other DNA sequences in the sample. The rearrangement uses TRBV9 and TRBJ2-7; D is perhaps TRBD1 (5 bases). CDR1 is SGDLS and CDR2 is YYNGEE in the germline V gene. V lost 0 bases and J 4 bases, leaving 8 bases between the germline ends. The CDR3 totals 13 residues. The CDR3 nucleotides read TGTGCCAGCAGCGTAGGACAGACTTACGAGCAGTACTTC. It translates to CASSVGQTYEQYF.

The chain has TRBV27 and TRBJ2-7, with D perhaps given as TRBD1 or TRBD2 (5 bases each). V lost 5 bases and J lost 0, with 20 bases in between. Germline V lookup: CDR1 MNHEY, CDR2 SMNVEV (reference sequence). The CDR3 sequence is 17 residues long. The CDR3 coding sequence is TGTGCCAGCAGTCCAGGGAGCCTGAGGCTCCACTCCTACGAGCAGTACTTC. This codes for CASSPGSLRLHSYEQYF.

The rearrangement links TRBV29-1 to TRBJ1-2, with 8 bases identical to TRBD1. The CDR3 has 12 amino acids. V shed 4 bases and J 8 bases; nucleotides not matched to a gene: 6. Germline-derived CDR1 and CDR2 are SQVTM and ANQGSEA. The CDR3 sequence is CSVGVTGAGYTF. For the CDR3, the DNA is TGCAGCGTTGGGGTGACAGGGGCCGGCTACACCTTC.

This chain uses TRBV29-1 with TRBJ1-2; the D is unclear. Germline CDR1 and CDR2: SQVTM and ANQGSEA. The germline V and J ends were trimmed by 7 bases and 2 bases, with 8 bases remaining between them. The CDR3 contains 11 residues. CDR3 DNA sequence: TGCAGCGGAGATAGCAACTATGGCTACACCTTC. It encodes CSGDSNYGYTF.

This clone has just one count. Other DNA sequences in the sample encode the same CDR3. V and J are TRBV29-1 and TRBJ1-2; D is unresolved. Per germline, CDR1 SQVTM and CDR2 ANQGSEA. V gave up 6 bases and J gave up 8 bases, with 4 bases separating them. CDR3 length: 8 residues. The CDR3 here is CSVGGYTF. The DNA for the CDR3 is TGCAGCGTAGGGGGCTACACCTTC.

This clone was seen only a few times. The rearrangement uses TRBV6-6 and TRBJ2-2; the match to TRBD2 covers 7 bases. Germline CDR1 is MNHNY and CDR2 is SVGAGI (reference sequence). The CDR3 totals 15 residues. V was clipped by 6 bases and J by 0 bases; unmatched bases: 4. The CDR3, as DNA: TGTGCCAGCAGCCCCGCGGGGGCGAACACCGGGGAGCTGTTTTTT. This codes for CASSPAGANTGELFF.

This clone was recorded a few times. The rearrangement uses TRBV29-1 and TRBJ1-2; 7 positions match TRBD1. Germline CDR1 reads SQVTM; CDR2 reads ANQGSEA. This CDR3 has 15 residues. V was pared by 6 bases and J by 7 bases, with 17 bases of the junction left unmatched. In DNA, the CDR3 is TGCAGCGTCCTATCTGGACAGGCGGCTTTTACTGGCTACACCTTC. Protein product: CSVLSGQAAFTGYTF.

The DNA for the CDR3 is TGCGCCAGCAGCTTGGCCGCGGGGACAGCGGGAGATACGCAGTATTTT. This codes for CASSLAAGTAGDTQYF. The chain carries TRBV5-1 and TRBJ2-3; perhaps TRBD1 as D (7 bases). There are 16 residues in the CDR3. The germline V and J ends were trimmed by 0 bases and 5 bases, with 16 bases remaining between them. Germline CDR1 reads SGHRS; CDR2 reads YFSETQ.

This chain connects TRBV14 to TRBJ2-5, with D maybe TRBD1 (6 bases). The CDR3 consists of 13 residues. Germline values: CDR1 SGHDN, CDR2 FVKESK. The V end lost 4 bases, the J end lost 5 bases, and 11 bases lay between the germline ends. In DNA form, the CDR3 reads TGTGCCAGCAGCCCAGGGGTTGGGGAGACCCAGTACTTC. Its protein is CASSPGVGETQYF.

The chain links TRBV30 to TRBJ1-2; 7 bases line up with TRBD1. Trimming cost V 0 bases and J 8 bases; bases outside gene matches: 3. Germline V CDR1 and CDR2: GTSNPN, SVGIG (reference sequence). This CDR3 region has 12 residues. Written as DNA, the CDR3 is TGTGCCTGGAGTGTAAGGGGGCAAGGCTACACCTTC. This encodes CAWSVRGQGYTF.